This TCR beta chain was obtained from a study of shared clonotypes between healthy human individuals. About the research overall: Those who served as donors were a couple of women and a few men between the ages of 18 and 49.

V lost 3 bases and J lost 2; bases outside the gene matches: 3. The CDR3 runs 13 residues. In germline, CDR1 is GTSNPN, CDR2 SVGIG (reference sequence). Study-wide points: Incomplete sequencing of sorted subsets was indicated by rarefaction despite large depth. Having only a few donors restricted how much genetic and exposure-history diversity was captured.

Cells designated naive CD8 were CD45RO-negative and were positively selected for CCR7, with terminally differentiated effector memory CD45RA+ cells excluded. This clone was seen just once. Antigen: not known. The same CDR3 also results from other DNA sequences found in this sample. The DNA input per sorted-subset replicate PCR was around 200 ng, corresponding to 32,000 or so T cell genomes. The method was immunoSEQ multiplex PCR; TCRdb's version includes in-frame clones alone and lacks a portion of them. The sample consists of approximately 2,200,000 clones, 93% of them appearing once. The V call is TRBV30, the J call TRBJ2-7, with 8 bases that match TRBD1. Sequencing was carried out using naive CD8+ T cells from PBMCs. The TCR originated in a man aged 18-30 years in good health. Some clones in this sample may be carry-over from other donors' samples. The CDR3 sequence: CAWRRTGTYEQYF. DNA of the CDR3: TGTGCCTGGAGAAGGACAGGGACCTACGAGCAGTACTTC.